Listed here are 30 T cell receptor beta chains from one sample, sequenced in a study of cytomegalovirus exposure and HLA in healthy donors. A multiplex PCR was run with 60 Vbeta primers and 13 Jbeta primers. Sequenced by immunoSEQ multiplex PCR; TCRdb stores in-frame clones only, minus some. The table has almost 200,000 clones, 70% to 80% seen once. The sample consisted of PBMCs. These receptors all come from a male donor in good health and CMV-seropositive.

The chain uses TRBV5-1 and TRBJ2-7; 9 bases line up with TRBD1. This CDR3 has 14 amino acids. Germline V CDR1 and CDR2: SGHRS, YFSETQ. The V and J ends lost 3 bases and 2 bases, in that order; junction bases with no gene match: 3. The CDR3 nucleotides read TGCGCCAGCAGCTGGACAGGGGACGCCTACGAGCAGTACTTC. Translation gives CASSWTGDAYEQYF.

To note about this clone: Compared with germline, one end of the junction differs, possibly owing to a read error. The chain recombines TRBV19 with TRBJ2-7; TRBD1 is a possible D gene (7 bases). The V gene's germline CDR1 is LNHDA and CDR2 SQIVND (reference sequence). The CDR3 spans 13 residues. The CDR3 sequence is CASSTGQDYGQYF. The DNA for the CDR3 is TGTGCCAGTAGTACCGGACAGGACTACGGGCAGTACTTC.

The V call is TRBV27, the J call TRBJ2-7; TRBD1 matches 12 bases. Trimming removed 5 bases from V and 1 base from J; junction bases left unmatched: 15. This CDR3 contains 19 residues. Germline V CDR1 and CDR2: MNHEY, SMNVEV (reference sequence). The CDR3 region has the DNA TGTGCCAGCAGTCACTACTTCGGGACAGGGGGCCTCGATTCCTACGAGCAGTACTTC. It yields the protein CASSHYFGTGGLDSYEQYF.

The chain is built from TRBV7-3 and TRBJ2-7; 10 bases agree with TRBD1. The CDR3 spans 14 residues. Losses at the gene ends were 5 bases for V and 2 bases for J; bases not matched to a gene: 3. The germline V gene encodes CDR1 SGHTA and CDR2 FQGTGA. CDR3 protein: CASSQGQGAYEQYF. The DNA of the CDR3 is TGTGCCAGCAGCCAAGGACAGGGGGCCTACGAGCAGTACTTC.

The CDR3 DNA sequence: TGTGCCAGCAGCTCCACGGGGGTCCAGCCCCAGCATTTT. This encodes CASSSTGVQPQHF. J is TRBJ1-5 and V is TRBV7-9; a weak D match, TRBD1 (5 bases). CDR1 and CDR2 (germline): SEHNR, FQNEAQ (reference sequence). V gave up 4 bases and J gave up 7 bases, with 11 bases separating them. The CDR3 length is 13 residues.

With regard to this clone: A junction boundary mismatches the germline segment, possibly from a read error. The chain uses TRBV7-9 and TRBJ1-4, with TRBD1 as a possible D gene (6 bases). In germline, CDR1 is SEHNR, CDR2 FQNEAQ (reference sequence). The CDR3 spans 15 residues. This chain's CDR3 is CSSRGGRRGNEKLFF. CDR3 nucleotides: TGTTCCAGCAGGGGAGGGAGACGCGGTAATGAAAAACTGTTTTTT.

The chain links TRBV9 to TRBJ2-1; TRBD2 matches 9 bases. Germline V gives CDR1 SGDLS, CDR2 YYNGEE. Unmatched junction bases numbered 17, after V lost 3 bases and J lost 7 bases. The length of the CDR3 is 18 residues. The CDR3 sequence is CASSARMNIAGDRNEQFF. The CDR3 nucleotides are TGTGCCAGCAGCGCTCGGATGAACATAGCGGGAGATAGGAATGAGCAGTTCTTC.

The V and J genes are TRBV18 and TRBJ2-1; tentative D call: TRBD1 (6 bases). The CDR3 length is 15 residues. Deletions cut 3 bases from V and 4 bases from J, with 13 bases between. CDR1 is KGHSH and CDR2 is LQKENI in the germline V gene. The CDR3 spells CASSPGQLSYNEQFF. CDR3 nucleotides: TGTGCCAGCTCACCTGGACAGCTTTCTTACAATGAGCAGTTCTTC. Together with reference TRBV18 and TRBJ2-1, the CDR3 gives the full variable domain: NAGVMQNPRHLVRRRGQEARLRCSPMKGHSHVYWYRQLPEEGLKFMVYLQKENIIDESGMPKERFSAEFPKEGPSILRIQQVVRGDSAAYFCASSPGQLSYNEQFFGPGTRLTVL.

This sequence joins TRBV28 and TRBJ1-2, with D unresolved. This CDR3 spans 12 amino acids. In germline, CDR1 is MDHEN, CDR2 SYDVKM. With 7 bases removed from V and 4 bases from J, the gap between germline ends came to 10 bases. For the CDR3, the DNA is TGTGCCAGCAAAGAGAGGATCTATGGCTACACCTTC. Translating it yields CASKERIYGYTF.

V gene TRBV2 combines with J gene TRBJ2-4, with 9 bases identical to TRBD1. Germline V gene data show CDR1 as SNHLY and CDR2 as FYNNEI. This CDR3 contains 15 residues. V shed 3 bases, J shed 3 bases, and the junction held 3 bases outside the gene matches. The DNA of the CDR3 is TGTGCCAGCAGTGAGACAGGGGGGGGCAAAAACATTCAGTACTTC. The encoded protein is CASSETGGGKNIQYF.

The chain is built from TRBV7-3 and TRBJ2-7; the D gene is possibly TRBD2 (6 bases). V was trimmed by 2 bases and J by 0 bases, leaving 14 bases between them. The CDR3 has 16 amino acids. Germline V gene lookup returns CDR1 SGHTA and CDR2 FQGTGA. The CDR3 protein is CASSLLGTLSSYEQYF. The CDR3 DNA reads TGTGCCAGCAGCTTATTAGGGACTTTAAGCTCCTACGAGCAGTACTTC.

This chain connects TRBV9 to TRBJ1-4, with TRBD1 matching over 7 bases. Germline assignment: CDR1 SGDLS and CDR2 YYNGEE. Germline trimming cut 2 bases from V and 1 base from J; bases unmatched to any gene: 2. CDR3 length: 15 residues. The CDR3 reads CASSVGTVTNEKLFF. The CDR3 DNA is TGTGCCAGCAGCGTGGGGACAGTAACTAATGAAAAACTGTTTTTT.

The gene calls are TRBV19 and TRBJ2-3; no clear D gene. The CDR3 extends over 13 amino acids. V lost 7 bases and J lost 5, with 13 bases in between. The germline gives CDR1 LNHDA, CDR2 SQIVND (reference sequence). For the CDR3, the DNA is TGTGCCAGTACTCCAGGCATGAGAGATACGCAGTATTTT. This gives the protein CASTPGMRDTQYF.

J is TRBJ1-4 and V is TRBV6-5, with D unresolved. The CDR3 spans 15 residues. CDR1 MNHEY and CDR2 SVGAGI come from the germline V gene. V shed 0 bases and J shed 10 bases, with 15 bases lying between them. The CDR3 nucleotides read TGTGCCAGCAGTTACTCGGACGGAGGAAAGGGAAAACTGTTTTTT. Its protein product is CASSYSDGGKGKLFF.

The chain is built from TRBV29-1 and TRBJ2-1, with no clear D. CDR3 length equals 11 residues. V dropped 5 bases and J dropped 4 bases, with 6 bases sitting between them. Germline CDR1 SQVTM, CDR2 ANQGSEA. In nucleotides, the CDR3 is TGCAGCGTTTCCAGATACAATGAGCAGTTCTTC. Translation gives CSVSRYNEQFF.

The chain employs TRBV9 and TRBJ1-2; maybe TRBD1 (6 bases). Germline lookup yields CDR1 SGDLS and CDR2 YYNGEE. Trimming pared 0 bases from V and 3 bases from J, leaving 12 bases between. This CDR3 has 15 amino acids. The CDR3 nucleotides are TGTGCCAGCAGCGTAGTCGCAGGGGCCGACTATGGCTACACCTTC. It encodes CASSVVAGADYGYTF.

The rearrangement joins TRBV29-1 to TRBJ2-5; 9 bases agree with TRBD1. With 2 bases clipped from V and 5 bases from J, the junction kept 12 bases outside the gene matches. Germline V gene lookup returns CDR1 SQVTM and CDR2 ANQGSEA. CDR3 size: 16 residues. CDR3 amino acids: CSVEPGQGSLHETQYF. CDR3 bases: TGCAGCGTTGAACCGGGACAGGGATCGTTGCACGAGACCCAGTACTTC.

J is TRBJ2-7 and V is TRBV11-2; 9 bases match TRBD1. Per germline, CDR1 SGHAT and CDR2 FQNNGV. CDR3 length: 14 residues. V trimming: 1 base; J trimming: 7 bases; junction bases outside the gene matches: 5. The CDR3 DNA follows: TGTGCCAGCAGCTTAGTACAGGGGGCGTATGAGCAGTACTTC. It translates to CASSLVQGAYEQYF.

The chain has TRBV5-5 and TRBJ1-3; 10 positions match TRBD1. The CDR3 length is 15 residues. V lost 3 bases and J lost 6; bases outside the gene matches: 6. Germline CDR1 and CDR2: SGHKS and YYEKEE (reference sequence). The CDR3 loop reads CASSSSGTGVNTIYF. As DNA, the CDR3 is TGTGCCAGCAGCTCAAGCGGGACAGGGGTAAACACCATATATTTT.

This chain links TRBV19 with TRBJ2-5, with 9 nucleotides matching TRBD2. This CDR3 is built from 15 residues. With V trimmed by 5 bases and J by 4 bases, 8 bases remained unmatched. CDR1 LNHDA and CDR2 SQIVND come from the germline V gene (reference sequence). CDR3 in amino acids: CASSWGGRAAETQYF. CDR3 nucleotides: TGTGCCAGTAGTTGGGGCGGGAGGGCCGCAGAGACCCAGTACTTC.

The gene calls are TRBV7-3 and TRBJ1-5, with a possible D match to TRBD1 (5 bases). Germline CDR1 and CDR2: SGHTA and FQGTGA. Trimming cost V 4 bases and J 9 bases, with 19 bases left between them. The CDR3 is 15 amino acids. The DNA for the CDR3 is TGTGCCAGCAGCTCACTGGAGCGGGGGATGGGGCCCCAGCATTTT. It is translated as CASSSLERGMGPQHF.

This clone was seen once. The chain couples TRBV5-6 to TRBJ1-1, with TRBD1 matching over 7 bases. Germline CDR1 SGHDT, CDR2 YYEEEE. The CDR3 has 15 amino acids. Trimming removed 3 bases from V and 0 bases from J; junction bases left unmatched: 5. The CDR3 reads CASSSLGQLNTEAFF. The CDR3 DNA reads as TGTGCCAGCAGCTCCCTGGGACAGTTGAACACTGAAGCTTTCTTT.

V is TRBV4-1 and J is TRBJ1-1; a weak D match, TRBD1 (6 bases). In germline, CDR1 is MGHRA, CDR2 YSYEKL. CDR3 length: 16 amino acids. Between the trimmed V and J ends, which lost 1 base and 1 base, there was a span of 13 bases. CDR3 DNA sequence: TGCGCCAGCAGCCAAGGACCCTCGACAGGGAACACTGAAGCTTTCTTT. This codes for CASSQGPSTGNTEAFF.

This chain joins TRBV15 and TRBJ1-4; possibly TRBD1 for D (5 bases). CDR1 and CDR2 from the germline V gene are LNHNV and YYDKDF (reference sequence). The V gene lost 4 bases and the J gene lost 7 bases, with 16 bases spanning the gap. This CDR3 has 15 amino acids. CDR3 sequence: CATSTPGLPSEKLFF. DNA for the CDR3: TGTGCCACCAGCACTCCGGGACTCCCGTCTGAAAAACTGTTTTTT. Full variable domain (rest looked up from reference TRBV15 and TRBJ1-4): DAMVIQNPRYQVTQFGKPVTLSCSQTLNHNVMYWYQQKSSQAPKLLFHYYDKDFNNEADTPDNFQSRRPNTSFCFLDIRSPGLGDTAMYLCATSTPGLPSEKLFFGSGTQLSVL.

This sequence joins TRBV30 and TRBJ2-3, with TRBD2 identical over 10 bases. Germline CDR1 reads GTSNPN; CDR2 reads SVGIG (reference sequence). CDR3 length: 15 residues. J lost 3 bases, V lost 0 bases, and 3 bases had no gene match. The CDR3 DNA follows: TGTGCCTGGAGTGTACCTAGCGGGAGAACAGATACGCAGTATTTT. Encoded protein: CAWSVPSGRTDTQYF.

As concerns this clone: The junction shows a germline mismatch at one end, possibly a read error. This chain links TRBV7-9 with TRBJ2-7; 9 bases match TRBD1. This CDR3 contains 15 residues. Germline V gives CDR1 SEHNR, CDR2 FQNEAQ (reference sequence). DNA for the CDR3: TGTTCCAGCAGCTCTTCAAACAGGGGGCGTTACGAGCAGTACTTC. Encoded protein: CSSSSSNRGRYEQYF.

J is TRBJ2-5 and V is TRBV6-4; TRBD2 agrees at 12 bases. Germline-derived CDR1 and CDR2 are MRHNA and SNTAGT. The CDR3 contains 14 residues. Trimming at V came to 6 bases and at J to 4 bases, leaving 3 bases not matched to a gene. CDR3 nucleotides: TGTGCCAGCAGCCCTAGCGGGAGGGCAGAGACCCAGTACTTC. Translating gives CASSPSGRAETQYF.

This clone was seen a few times. The rearrangement uses TRBV21-1 and TRBJ2-7; the DNA was not used to check the table's D call, TRBD1. TRBV21-1 is deemed a pseudogene. This CDR3 region has 14 residues. The CDR3 nucleotides read TGTGCCAGCAGCAAAGTTGCAGGAACCTACGAGCAGTACTTC. It translates to CASSKVAGTYEQYF.

The rearrangement links TRBV19 to TRBJ2-7; 7 positions agree with TRBD2. CDR3 length: 16 residues. The V and J ends lost 2 bases and 5 bases, in that order; junction bases with no gene match: 12. Per germline, CDR1 LNHDA and CDR2 SQIVND (reference sequence). CDR3 in amino acids: CASSILGRGRGNEQYF. Here the CDR3 DNA reads TGTGCCAGTAGTATATTGGGGCGCGGGAGAGGAAACGAGCAGTACTTC.

This chain uses TRBV15 with TRBJ2-5, with D tentatively TRBD1 (7 bases). Trimming shortened V by 8 bases and J by 5 bases, and 18 bases separated the two germline ends. CDR1 and CDR2 from the germline V gene are LNHNV and YYDKDF (reference sequence). This CDR3 comprises 14 residues. CDR3 sequence: CATRRSRGVETQYF. DNA of the CDR3: TGTGCCACCCGAAGGAGCAGGGGGGTGGAGACCCAGTACTTC.